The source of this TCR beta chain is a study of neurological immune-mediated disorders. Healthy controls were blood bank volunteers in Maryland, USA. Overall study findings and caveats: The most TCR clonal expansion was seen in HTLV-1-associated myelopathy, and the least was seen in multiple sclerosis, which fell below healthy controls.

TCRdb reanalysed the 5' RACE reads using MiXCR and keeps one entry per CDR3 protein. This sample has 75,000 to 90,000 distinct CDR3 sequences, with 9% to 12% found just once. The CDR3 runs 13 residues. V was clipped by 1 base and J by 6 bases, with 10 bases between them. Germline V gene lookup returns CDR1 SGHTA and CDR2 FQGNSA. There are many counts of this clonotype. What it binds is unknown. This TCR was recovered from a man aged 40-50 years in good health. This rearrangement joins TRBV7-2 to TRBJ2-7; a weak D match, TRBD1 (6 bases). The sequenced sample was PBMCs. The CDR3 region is CASSLVSGVEQYF. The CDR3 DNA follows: TGTGCCAGCAGCTTAGTATCAGGGGTCGAGCAGTACTTC.